This record concerns one TCR beta chain sequence. Its specificity is not known. These data belong to a study of T cell responses to AZD1222 COVID-19 vaccine. General study findings and limits: Repertoire collection took place solely once the T cell response had peaked. Increased Spike-specific TCR breadth and depth were observed after two AZD1222 doses. With dominance at 160-218 and 743-854, vaccine-associated CD4 TCRs spanned spike.

Recipients boosted at about 4 weeks or about 12 weeks are pooled. Profiling relied on immunoSEQ multiplex PCR, and the TCRdb table lists in-frame clones only, not all of them. The data hold roughly 140,000 clones, with about 90% observed a single time. The CDR3 is made up of 15 amino acids. The V gene lost 4 bases and the J gene lost 8 bases, with 20 bases spanning the gap. Germline CDR1 is LNHDA and CDR2 is SQIVND (reference sequence). The gene calls are TRBV19 and TRBJ1-2; D gene uncertain. Sequences were derived from peripheral blood, sampled 28 days after the second AZD1222 dose. The receptor was derived from an adult who received the AZD1222 COVID-19 vaccine. The CDR3 here is CASSKASAGLGGYTF. The CDR3 DNA sequence: TGTGCCAGTAGTAAGGCATCGGCGGGCTTAGGAGGCTACACCTTC.